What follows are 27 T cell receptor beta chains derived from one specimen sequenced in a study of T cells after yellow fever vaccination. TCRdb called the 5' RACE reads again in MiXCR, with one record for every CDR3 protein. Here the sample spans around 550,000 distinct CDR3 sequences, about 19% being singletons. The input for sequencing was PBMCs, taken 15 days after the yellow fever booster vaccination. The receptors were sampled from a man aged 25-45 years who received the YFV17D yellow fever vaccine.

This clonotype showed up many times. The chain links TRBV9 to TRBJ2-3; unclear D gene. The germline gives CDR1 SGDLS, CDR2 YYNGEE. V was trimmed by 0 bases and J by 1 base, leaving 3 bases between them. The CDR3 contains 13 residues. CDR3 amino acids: CASSVAGTDTQYF. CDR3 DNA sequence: TGTGCCAGCAGCGTAGCGGGCACAGATACGCAGTATTTT.

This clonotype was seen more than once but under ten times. CDR3 sequence reads: CASSLARRGNTGELFF. For the CDR3, the DNA is TGTGCCAGCAGCTTGGCCAGGCGGGGAAACACCGGGGAGCTGTTTTTT. This sequence joins TRBV5-6 and TRBJ2-2, with a tentative D call TRBD2 (6 bases). This CDR3 region has 16 residues. CDR1 and CDR2 (germline): SGHDT, YYEEEE. Trimming left V 0 bases short and J 2 bases short, with 11 bases between.

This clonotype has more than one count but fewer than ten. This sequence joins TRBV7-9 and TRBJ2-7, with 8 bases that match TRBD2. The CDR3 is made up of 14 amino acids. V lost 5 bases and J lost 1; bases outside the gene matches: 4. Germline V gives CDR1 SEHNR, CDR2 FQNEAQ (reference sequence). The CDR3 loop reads CASSRSGNSYEQYF. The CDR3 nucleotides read TGTGCCAGCAGCCGTAGCGGGAATTCCTACGAGCAGTACTTC.

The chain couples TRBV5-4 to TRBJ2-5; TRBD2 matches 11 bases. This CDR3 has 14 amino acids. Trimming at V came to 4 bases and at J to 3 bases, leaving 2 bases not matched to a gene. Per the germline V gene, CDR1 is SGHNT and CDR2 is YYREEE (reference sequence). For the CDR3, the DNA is TGTGCCAGCAGCGTGGGACTAGCGGAAGAGACCCAGTACTTC. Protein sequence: CASSVGLAEETQYF. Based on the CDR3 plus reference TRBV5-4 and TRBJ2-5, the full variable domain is ETGVTQSPTHLIKTRGQQVTLRCSSQSGHNTVSWYQQALGQGPQFIFQYYREEENGRGNFPPRFSGLQFPNYSSELNVNALELDDSALYLCASSVGLAEETQYFGPGTRLLVL.

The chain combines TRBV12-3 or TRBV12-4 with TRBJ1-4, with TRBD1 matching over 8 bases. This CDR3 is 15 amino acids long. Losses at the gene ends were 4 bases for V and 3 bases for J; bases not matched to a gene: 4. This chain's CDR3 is CASSSTGGANEKLFF. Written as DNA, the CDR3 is TGTGCCAGCAGTTCAACAGGGGGTGCTAATGAAAAACTGTTTTTT.

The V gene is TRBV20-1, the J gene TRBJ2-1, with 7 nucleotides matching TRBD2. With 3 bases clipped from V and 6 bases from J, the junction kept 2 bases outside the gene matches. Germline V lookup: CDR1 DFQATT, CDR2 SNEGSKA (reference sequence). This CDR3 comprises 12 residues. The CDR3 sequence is CSASPSGNEQFF. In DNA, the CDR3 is TGCAGTGCTAGCCCTAGCGGCAATGAGCAGTTCTTC.

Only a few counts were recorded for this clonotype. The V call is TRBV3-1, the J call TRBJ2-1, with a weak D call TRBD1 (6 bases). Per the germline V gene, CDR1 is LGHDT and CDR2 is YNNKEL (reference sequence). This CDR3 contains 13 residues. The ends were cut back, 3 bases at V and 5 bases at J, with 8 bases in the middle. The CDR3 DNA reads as TGTGCCAGCAGCCATAACAGGGACAATGAGCAGTTCTTC. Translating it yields CASSHNRDNEQFF.

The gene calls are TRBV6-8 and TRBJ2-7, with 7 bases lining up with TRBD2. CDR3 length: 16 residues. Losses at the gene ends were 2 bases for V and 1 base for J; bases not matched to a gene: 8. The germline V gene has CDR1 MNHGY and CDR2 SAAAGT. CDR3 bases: TGTGCCAGCAGTTACCTCGGACTAGAGAGGTCCTACGAGCAGTACTTC. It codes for CASSYLGLERSYEQYF.

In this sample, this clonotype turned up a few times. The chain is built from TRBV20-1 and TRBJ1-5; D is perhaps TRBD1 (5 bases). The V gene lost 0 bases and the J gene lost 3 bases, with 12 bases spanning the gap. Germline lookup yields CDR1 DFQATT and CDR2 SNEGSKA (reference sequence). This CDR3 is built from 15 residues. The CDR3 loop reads CSARDGYRINQPQHF. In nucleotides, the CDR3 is TGCAGTGCTAGAGATGGTTACAGGATCAATCAGCCCCAGCATTTT.

DNA for the CDR3: TGCGCCAGCAGCTTCGAGCCTAAGCCGGGCGAGCAGTACTTC. Its protein product is CASSFEPKPGEQYF. This chain uses TRBV5-1 with TRBJ2-7; D not certain. The CDR3 totals 14 residues. The V end was cut by 2 bases, the J end by 6 bases, with 15 bases between. The germline V gene has CDR1 SGHRS and CDR2 YFSETQ.

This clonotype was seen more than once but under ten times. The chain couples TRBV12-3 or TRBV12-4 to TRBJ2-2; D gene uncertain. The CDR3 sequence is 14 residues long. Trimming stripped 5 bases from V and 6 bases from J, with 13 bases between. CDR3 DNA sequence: TGTGCCAGCAGTCCTCCCAGGAATCCCGGGGAGCTGTTTTTT. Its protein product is CASSPPRNPGELFF.

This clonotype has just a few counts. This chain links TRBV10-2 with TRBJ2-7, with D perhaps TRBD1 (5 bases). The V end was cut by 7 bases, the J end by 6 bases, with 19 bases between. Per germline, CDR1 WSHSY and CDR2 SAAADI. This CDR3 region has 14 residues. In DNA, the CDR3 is TGCGCCAGCATGGGCAGGGCTACTCTCAGCGAGCAGTACTTC. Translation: CASMGRATLSEQYF.

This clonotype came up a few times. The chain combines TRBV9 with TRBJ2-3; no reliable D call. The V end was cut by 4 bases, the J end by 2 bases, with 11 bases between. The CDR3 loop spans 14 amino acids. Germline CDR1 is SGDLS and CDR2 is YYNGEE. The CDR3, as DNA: TGTGCCAGCAGCCCAACGGAAAACACAGATACGCAGTATTTT. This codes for CASSPTENTDTQYF. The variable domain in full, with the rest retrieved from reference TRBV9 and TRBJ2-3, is DSGVTQTPKHLITATGQRVTLRCSPRSGDLSVYWYQQSLDQGLQFLIQYYNGEERAKGNILERFSAQQFPDLHSELNLSSLELGDSALYFCASSPTENTDTQYFGPGTRLTVL.

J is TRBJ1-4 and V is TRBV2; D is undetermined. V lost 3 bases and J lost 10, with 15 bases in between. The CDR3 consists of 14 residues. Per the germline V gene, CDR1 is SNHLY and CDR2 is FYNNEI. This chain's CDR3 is CASSEHRRGGKLFF. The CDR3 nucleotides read TGTGCCAGCAGTGAGCACCGGCGGGGAGGAAAACTGTTTTTT.

The CDR3 DNA is TGTGCCAGCAGCCAAGAAACAGGGGGCTCTGGTGGCTACACCTTC. Its translation: CASSQETGGSGGYTF. This rearrangement joins TRBV4-2 to TRBJ1-2; TRBD1 matches 9 bases. The CDR3 is 15 residues long. The V gene end was trimmed by 0 bases and the J gene end by 7 bases; junction bases not matched to a gene: 6. Germline V lookup: CDR1 LGHNA, CDR2 YNFKEQ.

The CDR3 sequence is CAISGGEKLFF. The CDR3, as DNA: TGTGCCATCAGTGGTGGTGAAAAACTGTTTTTT. This chain connects TRBV10-3 to TRBJ1-4, with D unresolved. Germline CDR1 reads ENHRY; CDR2 reads SYGVKD. Between the trimmed V and J ends, which lost 4 bases and 7 bases, there was a span of 4 bases. The CDR3 is 11 amino acids.

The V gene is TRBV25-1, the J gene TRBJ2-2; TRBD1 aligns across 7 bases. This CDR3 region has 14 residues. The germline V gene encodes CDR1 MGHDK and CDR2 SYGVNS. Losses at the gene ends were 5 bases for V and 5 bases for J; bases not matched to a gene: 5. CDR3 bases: TGTGCCAGCAGTCGGGGACAGATGACCGGGGAGCTGTTTTTT. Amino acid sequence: CASSRGQMTGELFF.

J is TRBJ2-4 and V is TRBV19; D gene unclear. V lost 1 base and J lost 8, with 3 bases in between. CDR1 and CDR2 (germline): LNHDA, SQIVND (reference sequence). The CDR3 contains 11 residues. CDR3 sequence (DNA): TGTGCCAGTAGTATAGTTGACATTCAGTACTTC. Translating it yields CASSIVDIQYF.

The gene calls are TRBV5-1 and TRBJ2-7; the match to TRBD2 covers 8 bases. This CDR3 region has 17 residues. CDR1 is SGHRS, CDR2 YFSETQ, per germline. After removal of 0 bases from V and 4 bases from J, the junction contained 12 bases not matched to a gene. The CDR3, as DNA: TGCGCCAGCAGCTTGGCCTCTGTGAGCGGGAGTGAATACGAGCAGTACTTC. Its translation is CASSLASVSGSEYEQYF.

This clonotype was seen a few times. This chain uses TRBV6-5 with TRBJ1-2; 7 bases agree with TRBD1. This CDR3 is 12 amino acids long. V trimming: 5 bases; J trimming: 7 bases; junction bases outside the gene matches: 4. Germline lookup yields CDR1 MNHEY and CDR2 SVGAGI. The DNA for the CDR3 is TGTGCCAGCAGTACAGGGGCAGGTGGCTACACCTTC. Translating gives CASSTGAGGYTF.

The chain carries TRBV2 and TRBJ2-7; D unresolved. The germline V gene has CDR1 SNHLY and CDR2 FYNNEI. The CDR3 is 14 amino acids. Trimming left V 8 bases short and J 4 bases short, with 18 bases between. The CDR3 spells CASVGYDPTYEQYF. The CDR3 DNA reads TGTGCCAGCGTCGGGTATGACCCGACATACGAGCAGTACTTC.

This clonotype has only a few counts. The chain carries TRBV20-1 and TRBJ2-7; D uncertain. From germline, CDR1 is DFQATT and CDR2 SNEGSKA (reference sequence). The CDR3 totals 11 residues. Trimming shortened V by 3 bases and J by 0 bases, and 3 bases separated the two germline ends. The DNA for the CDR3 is TGCAGTGCTAGTCTCTCCTACGAGCAGTACTTC. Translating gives CSASLSYEQYF.

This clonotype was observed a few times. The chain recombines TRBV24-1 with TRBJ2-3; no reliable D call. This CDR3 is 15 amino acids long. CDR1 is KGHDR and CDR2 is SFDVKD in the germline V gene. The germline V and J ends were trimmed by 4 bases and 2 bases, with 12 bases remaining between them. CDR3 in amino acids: CATSDPQEITDTQYF. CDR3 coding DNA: TGTGCCACCAGTGACCCCCAAGAAATCACAGATACGCAGTATTTT.

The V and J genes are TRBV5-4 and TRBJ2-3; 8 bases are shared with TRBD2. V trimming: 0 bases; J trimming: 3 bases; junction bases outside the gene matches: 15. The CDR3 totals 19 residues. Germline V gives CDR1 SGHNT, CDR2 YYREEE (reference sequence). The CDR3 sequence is CASSLGGRRSGSGTDTQYF. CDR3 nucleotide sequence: TGTGCCAGCAGCTTGGGAGGGAGACGGAGCGGGAGTGGGACAGATACGCAGTATTTT.

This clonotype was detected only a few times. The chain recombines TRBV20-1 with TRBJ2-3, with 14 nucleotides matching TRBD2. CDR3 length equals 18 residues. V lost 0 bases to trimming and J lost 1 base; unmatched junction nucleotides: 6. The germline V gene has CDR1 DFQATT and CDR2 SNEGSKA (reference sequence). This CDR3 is CSARDRLAGGLGTDTQYF. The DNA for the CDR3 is TGCAGTGCTAGAGATCGACTAGCGGGAGGGCTGGGCACAGATACGCAGTATTTT.

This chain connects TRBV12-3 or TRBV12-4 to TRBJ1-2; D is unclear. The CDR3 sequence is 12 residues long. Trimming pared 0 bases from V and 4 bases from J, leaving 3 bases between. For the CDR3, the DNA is TGTGCCAGCAGTTTAGCCTTCTATGGCTACACCTTC. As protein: CASSLAFYGYTF.

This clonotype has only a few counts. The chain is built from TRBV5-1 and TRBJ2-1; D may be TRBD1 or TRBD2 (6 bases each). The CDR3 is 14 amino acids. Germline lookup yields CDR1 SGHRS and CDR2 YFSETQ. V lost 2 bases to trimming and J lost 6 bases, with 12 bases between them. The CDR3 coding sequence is TGCGCCAGCAGCTTCGGAGGGGGACGCAATGAGCAGTTCTTC. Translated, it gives CASSFGGGRNEQFF.